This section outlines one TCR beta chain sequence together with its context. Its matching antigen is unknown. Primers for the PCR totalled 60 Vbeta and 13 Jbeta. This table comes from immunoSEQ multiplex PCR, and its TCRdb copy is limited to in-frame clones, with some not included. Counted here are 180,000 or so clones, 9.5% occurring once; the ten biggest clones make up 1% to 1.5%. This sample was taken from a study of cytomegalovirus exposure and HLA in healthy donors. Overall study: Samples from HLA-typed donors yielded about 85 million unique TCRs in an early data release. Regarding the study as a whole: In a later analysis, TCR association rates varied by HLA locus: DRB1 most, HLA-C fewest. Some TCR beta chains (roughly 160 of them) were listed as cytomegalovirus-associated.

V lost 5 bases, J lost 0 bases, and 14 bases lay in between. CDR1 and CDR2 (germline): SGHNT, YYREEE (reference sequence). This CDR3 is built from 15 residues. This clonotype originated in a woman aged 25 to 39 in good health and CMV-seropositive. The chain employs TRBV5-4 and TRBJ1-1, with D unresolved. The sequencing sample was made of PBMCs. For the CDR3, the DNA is TGTGCCAGCAGTTTTAACGGAGGAATGAACACTGAAGCTTTCTTT. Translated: CASSFNGGMNTEAFF. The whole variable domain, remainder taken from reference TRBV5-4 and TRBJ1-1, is ETGVTQSPTHLIKTRGQQVTLRCSSQSGHNTVSWYQQALGQGPQFIFQYYREEENGRGNFPPRFSGLQFPNYSSELNVNALELDDSALYLCASSFNGGMNTEAFFGQGTRLTVV.